These 29 T cell receptor beta chains share one sample of origin, sequenced in a study of CD8 T cells in ankylosing spondylitis. TCRdb re-called the 5' RACE reads with MiXCR, one entry per CDR3 protein. The table shows nearly 350,000 distinct CDR3 sequences, with around 15% occurring only once. Sequencing was performed on blood, either unsorted or a sorted T cell fraction (not recorded which). The receptors were sampled from a male donor with ankylosing spondylitis or in good health (not recorded which).

This clonotype occurred many times. The chain recombines TRBV5-1 with TRBJ1-1, with TRBD1 identical over 7 bases. Losses at the gene ends were 0 bases for V and 3 bases for J; bases not matched to a gene: 8. Germline V CDR1 and CDR2: SGHRS, YFSETQ. CDR3 length: 16 amino acids. The CDR3 DNA reads as TGCGCCAGCAGCTTGGACAGGGGAACGGTGGACACTGAAGCTTTCTTT. Its translation: CASSLDRGTVDTEAFF.

V is TRBV6-1 and J is TRBJ2-6; tentatively, D is TRBD1 (6 bases). The CDR3 is 15 residues long. Germline V gene lookup returns CDR1 MNHNS and CDR2 SASEGT. The V and J ends lost 6 bases and 4 bases respectively, with 13 bases between them. The CDR3 loop is CASRNRGSGANVLTF. As DNA, the CDR3 is TGTGCCAGCAGGAATAGGGGGTCAGGGGCCAACGTCCTGACTTTC.

V usage is TRBV9 and J usage is TRBJ2-3; no definite D call. Germline loops: CDR1 SGDLS, CDR2 YYNGEE. The V gene lost 2 bases and the J gene lost 3 bases, with 10 bases spanning the gap. This CDR3 is 14 amino acids long. The CDR3 DNA is TGTGCCAGCAGCGTCGCGAGCCCTACAGATACGCAGTATTTT. This gives the protein CASSVASPTDTQYF.

This clonotype was recorded many times. The V gene is TRBV20-1, the J gene TRBJ2-1; 7 positions match TRBD1. The CDR3 covers 16 residues. V trimming: 0 bases; J trimming: 1 base; junction bases outside the gene matches: 6. The germline CDR1 and CDR2 sequences are DFQATT and SNEGSKA (reference sequence). The CDR3 reads CSARDAQGISYNEQFF. Here the CDR3 DNA reads TGCAGTGCTAGAGATGCACAGGGGATATCCTACAATGAGCAGTTCTTC.

J is TRBJ2-1 and V is TRBV12-3 or TRBV12-4, with 8 nucleotides matching TRBD2. J was trimmed by 7 bases and V by 5 bases; bases with no gene match: 13. This CDR3 has 16 residues. The CDR3 region is CASSPAGRGGRNEQFF. For the CDR3, the DNA is TGTGCCAGCAGTCCCGCCGGGAGGGGGGGCAGGAATGAGCAGTTCTTC.

A single count supports this clonotype. This rearrangement joins TRBV6-2 or TRBV6-3 to TRBJ2-1; D ambiguous. Germline CDR1 is MNHEY and CDR2 is SVGEGT. The V gene lost 5 bases and the J gene lost 7 bases, with 21 bases spanning the gap. The CDR3 is made up of 16 amino acids. CDR3 nucleotides: TGTGCCAGCAGTCCACGGCGGTCCCTCCTCCTAAATGAGCAGTTCTTC. Amino acid sequence: CASSPRRSLLLNEQFF.

The rearrangement joins TRBV20-1 to TRBJ1-6; D is uncertain. V was clipped by 5 bases and J by 13 bases, with 18 bases between them. Germline CDR1 is DFQATT and CDR2 is SNEGSKA (reference sequence). The CDR3 length is 13 residues. CDR3 coding DNA: TGCAGTGCTCTCGGACGGATAGTTGGTCCCCTCCACTTT. The encoded protein is CSALGRIVGPLHF.

This clonotype has at least ten counts. This chain links TRBV18 with TRBJ2-7; either TRBD1 or TRBD2 may supply D (5 bases each). The germline CDR1 and CDR2 sequences are KGHSH and LQKENI. The CDR3 extends over 14 amino acids. With 2 bases removed from V and 2 bases from J, the gap between germline ends came to 10 bases. The DNA of the CDR3 is TGTGCCAGCTCACCAGGGACGGGGCCCTACGAGCAGTACTTC. This gives the protein CASSPGTGPYEQYF. Full variable domain (outside the CDR3, taken from reference TRBV18 and TRBJ2-7): NAGVMQNPRHLVRRRGQEARLRCSPMKGHSHVYWYRQLPEEGLKFMVYLQKENIIDESGMPKERFSAEFPKEGPSILRIQQVVRGDSAAYFCASSPGTGPYEQYFGPGTRLTVT.

The genes are TRBV7-9 and TRBJ2-5; perhaps TRBD2 as D (5 bases). The CDR3 loop spans 13 amino acids. The V and J ends lost 5 bases and 7 bases respectively, with 14 bases between them. In germline, CDR1 is SEHNR, CDR2 FQNEAQ (reference sequence). CDR3 sequence reads: CASSKITGGTQYF. The DNA for the CDR3 is TGTGCCAGCAGCAAGATTACCGGAGGGACCCAGTACTTC. Filled out from reference TRBV7-9 and TRBJ2-5, the complete variable domain reads DTGVSQNPRHKITKRGQNVTFRCDPISEHNRLYWYRQTLGQGPEFLTYFQNEAQLEKSRLLSDRFSAERPKGSFSTLEIQRTEQGDSAMYLCASSKITGGTQYFGPGTRLLVL.

Written as DNA, the CDR3 is TGCGCCAGCAGCTGGGCGGGTAATGAAAAACTGTTTTTT. Its translation is CASSWAGNEKLFF. This chain links TRBV5-1 with TRBJ1-4; D is unresolved. From germline, CDR1 is SGHRS and CDR2 YFSETQ. V was shortened by 3 bases and J by 4 bases, with 7 bases between the two germline ends. CDR3 length equals 13 residues.

This clonotype has more than one count but fewer than ten. The chain recombines TRBV3-1 with TRBJ2-1; 8 nucleotides line up with TRBD2. The germline V gene has CDR1 LGHDT and CDR2 YNNKEL (reference sequence). This CDR3 is 16 amino acids long. With 1 base clipped from V and 7 bases from J, the junction kept 9 bases outside the gene matches. The CDR3 loop is CASSQGSGGAWNEQFF. CDR3 DNA sequence: TGTGCCAGCAGCCAAGGTTCGGGGGGGGCCTGGAATGAGCAGTTCTTC.

This clonotype came up once. In DNA, the CDR3 is TGTGCCAGTAGTAAGCAGAACTCCTACAATGAGCAGTTCTTC. Translation: CASSKQNSYNEQFF. The rearrangement links TRBV19 to TRBJ2-1, with D unclear. From germline, CDR1 is LNHDA and CDR2 SQIVND (reference sequence). Trimming removed 4 bases from V and 0 bases from J, with 7 bases in between. The CDR3 covers 14 residues.

This clonotype was detected many times. The chain recombines TRBV12-3 or TRBV12-4 with TRBJ2-7; 7 bases align to TRBD1. V was clipped by 2 bases and J by 6 bases; unmatched bases: 4. The CDR3 covers 13 residues. As DNA, the CDR3 is TGTGCCAGCAGTTTAAGACAGGGATCCGAGCAGTACTTC. Translated, it gives CASSLRQGSEQYF.

This clonotype appeared a few times. The CDR3: CAISDLGGRADTQYF. The CDR3 DNA follows: TGTGCCATCAGTGATTTGGGGGGAAGGGCAGATACGCAGTATTTT. The rearrangement uses TRBV10-3 and TRBJ2-3, with D possibly TRBD2 on 6 matching bases. Germline CDR1 is ENHRY and CDR2 is SYGVKD. The CDR3 totals 15 residues. Trimming pared 3 bases from V and 4 bases from J, leaving 14 bases between.

The rearrangement uses TRBV18 and TRBJ2-1; 7 bases align to TRBD1. The germline CDR1 and CDR2 sequences are KGHSH and LQKENI. The length of the CDR3 is 18 residues. V trimming: 3 bases; J trimming: 0 bases; junction bases outside the gene matches: 11. CDR3 nucleotide sequence: TGTGCCAGCTCACCGCCGGGACAGATGATCAGCTCCTACAATGAGCAGTTCTTC. This encodes CASSPPGQMISSYNEQFF.

This clonotype was counted at least ten times. The chain links TRBV12-3 or TRBV12-4 to TRBJ2-2; weak D call: TRBD2 (5 bases). V was shortened by 4 bases and J by 2 bases, with 20 bases between the two germline ends. The CDR3 totals 18 residues. The CDR3 loop is CASSSGLWEPNNTGELFF. Here the CDR3 DNA reads TGTGCCAGCAGTTCAGGCCTCTGGGAGCCAAACAACACCGGGGAGCTGTTTTTT.

The table lists this clonotype with many counts. This sequence joins TRBV10-3 and TRBJ1-1; 10 bases map to TRBD1. Trimming removed 6 bases from V and 1 base from J; junction bases left unmatched: 2. CDR3 size: 14 residues. Germline V lookup: CDR1 ENHRY, CDR2 SYGVKD. CDR3 bases: TGTGCCATCAGGGGGGACAGGGGGAACACTGAAGCTTTCTTT. It codes for CAIRGDRGNTEAFF.

This clonotype was seen a few times. The chain joins TRBV3-1 to TRBJ2-2; 8 bases line up with TRBD1. V dropped 6 bases and J dropped 3; count of bases not matched to a gene: 6. This CDR3 has 15 amino acids. Germline loops: CDR1 LGHDT, CDR2 YNNKEL (reference sequence). The CDR3 here is CASRQGGRDTGELFF. The CDR3 coding sequence is TGTGCCAGCAGACAGGGGGGCCGGGACACCGGGGAGCTGTTTTTT.

V is TRBV5-1 and J is TRBJ2-5; TRBD2 aligns across 8 bases. CDR1 SGHRS and CDR2 YFSETQ come from the germline V gene. The CDR3 runs 13 residues. V was clipped by 3 bases and J by 5 bases; unmatched bases: 3. The CDR3: CASSSGTSETQYF. CDR3 DNA: TGCGCCAGCAGCTCCGGGACTAGTGAGACCCAGTACTTC.

This clonotype was seen a few times. CDR3 region: CASTLTGTGLTDTQYF. The CDR3, as DNA: TGTGCCAGCACTCTGACCGGGACAGGGCTCACAGATACGCAGTATTTT. The rearrangement joins TRBV6-1 to TRBJ2-3; TRBD1 matches 9 bases. V dropped 7 bases and J dropped 2; count of bases not matched to a gene: 10. The CDR3 runs to 16 residues. In germline, CDR1 is MNHNS, CDR2 SASEGT.

In its sample, this clonotype was seen a few times. The chain couples TRBV29-1 to TRBJ1-4, with TRBD1 matching 7 bases. The junction had 12 bases not matched to a gene; V was cut back by 0 bases and J by 5 bases. In germline, CDR1 is SQVTM, CDR2 ANQGSEA. This CDR3 contains 17 residues. The CDR3 is CSVEDPTGTVRNEKLFF. The CDR3 region has the DNA TGCAGCGTTGAAGACCCTACCGGGACAGTAAGAAATGAAAAACTGTTTTTT.

The J gene is TRBJ2-5, the V gene TRBV5-1, with D uncertain. V was clipped by 3 bases and J by 3 bases, with 9 bases between them. Germline V gene data show CDR1 as SGHRS and CDR2 as YFSETQ. This CDR3 contains 13 residues. The CDR3 coding sequence is TGCGCCAGCAGCTGGTCGACCAAAGAGACCCAGTACTTC. Amino acid sequence: CASSWSTKETQYF.

This clonotype turned up a few times. The chain carries TRBV29-1 and TRBJ2-2; D is ambiguous. Trimming left V 6 bases short and J 0 bases short, with 11 bases between. The CDR3 is 14 residues long. The germline V gene encodes CDR1 SQVTM and CDR2 ANQGSEA. This CDR3 is CSVPDKSNTGELFF. In DNA form, the CDR3 reads TGCAGCGTCCCCGACAAGTCGAACACCGGGGAGCTGTTTTTT.

This clonotype has just a few counts. The rearrangement joins TRBV15 to TRBJ2-1, with D unclear. Trimming removed 2 bases at V and 7 bases at J, with 15 bases between. Per the germline V gene, CDR1 is LNHNV and CDR2 is YYDKDF (reference sequence). The CDR3 covers 15 residues. CDR3 protein: CATSRTIDERNEQFF. The DNA of the CDR3 is TGTGCCACCAGCAGAACAATAGATGAGAGAAATGAGCAGTTCTTC.

This clonotype appeared a few times. The J gene is TRBJ2-1, the V gene TRBV12-3 or TRBV12-4; TRBD2 matches 13 bases. This CDR3 has 18 amino acids. Trimming took 7 bases from V and 3 from J; bases not matched to a gene: 12. The DNA for the CDR3 is TGTGCCAGCACCGGACTAGCGGGAGAAGGGTGGAGCTACAATGAGCAGTTCTTC. Amino acids: CASTGLAGEGWSYNEQFF.

The chain recombines TRBV3-1 with TRBJ1-4; the match to TRBD1 covers 10 bases. With 4 bases clipped from V and 7 bases from J, the junction kept 6 bases outside the gene matches. Germline CDR1 and CDR2: LGHDT and YNNKEL (reference sequence). This CDR3 is 15 amino acids long. For the CDR3, the DNA is TGTGCCAGCAGCCTAAGGGGACAGGGGAGTGAAAAACTGTTTTTT. Protein: CASSLRGQGSEKLFF.

CDR3 DNA sequence: TGCGCCAGCAGCCGTATAGGGGGACCTCGGAACACCGGGGAGCTGTTTTTT. It specifies CASSRIGGPRNTGELFF. The V and J genes are TRBV5-1 and TRBJ2-2; perhaps TRBD1 as D (6 bases). The V end lost 4 bases, the J end lost 1 base, and 17 bases lay between the germline ends. This CDR3 has 17 amino acids. Germline CDR1 reads SGHRS; CDR2 reads YFSETQ.

This chain connects TRBV20-1 to TRBJ2-1; 9 positions agree with TRBD2. Losses at the gene ends were 0 bases for V and 2 bases for J; bases not matched to a gene: 17. Germline CDR1 DFQATT, CDR2 SNEGSKA (reference sequence). The CDR3 loop spans 20 amino acids. CDR3 amino acids: CSARDNGAGGGSSTYNEQFF. DNA for the CDR3: TGCAGTGCTAGAGATAATGGGGCGGGAGGGGGATCTTCGACCTACAATGAGCAGTTCTTC.

This clonotype was picked up a small number of times. The chain employs TRBV5-1 and TRBJ2-7; D gene unclear. V shed 6 bases and J shed 3 bases, with 16 bases lying between them. Per germline, CDR1 SGHRS and CDR2 YFSETQ. The CDR3 is 14 residues long. The CDR3 reads CASKVDKTVYEQYF. As DNA, the CDR3 is TGCGCCAGCAAGGTCGACAAAACGGTCTACGAGCAGTACTTC.